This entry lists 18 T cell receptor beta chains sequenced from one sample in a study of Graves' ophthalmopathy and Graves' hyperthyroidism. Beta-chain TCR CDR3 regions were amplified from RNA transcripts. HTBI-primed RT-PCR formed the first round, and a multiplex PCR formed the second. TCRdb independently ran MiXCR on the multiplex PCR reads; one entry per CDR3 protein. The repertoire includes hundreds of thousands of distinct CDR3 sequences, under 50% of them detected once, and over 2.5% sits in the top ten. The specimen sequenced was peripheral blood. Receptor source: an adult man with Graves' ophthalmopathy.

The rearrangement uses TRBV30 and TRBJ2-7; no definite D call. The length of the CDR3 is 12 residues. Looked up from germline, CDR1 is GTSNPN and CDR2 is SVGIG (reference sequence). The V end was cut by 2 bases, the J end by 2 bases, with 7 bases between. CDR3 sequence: CAWSMGTYEQYF. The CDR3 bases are TGTGCCTGGAGTATGGGAACCTACGAGCAGTACTTC.

The CDR3 sequence: CASRQGSSQPQHF. The CDR3 nucleotides are TGTGCCAGCAGACAGGGCTCTTCCCAGCCCCAGCATTTT. This chain uses TRBV6-1 with TRBJ1-5, with D tentatively TRBD1 (6 bases). Germline loops: CDR1 MNHNS, CDR2 SASEGT. The V end was cut by 6 bases, the J end by 7 bases, with 13 bases between. The CDR3 totals 13 residues.

The CDR3 DNA reads TGCAGCGTCAAAGGACAGACATTCACTGAAGCTTTCTTT. Residues: CSVKGQTFTEAFF. This chain links TRBV29-1 with TRBJ1-1, with D possibly being TRBD1 (6 bases). Trimming removed 6 bases at V and 4 bases at J, with 15 bases between. Germline V gives CDR1 SQVTM, CDR2 ANQGSEA. This CDR3 has 13 amino acids.

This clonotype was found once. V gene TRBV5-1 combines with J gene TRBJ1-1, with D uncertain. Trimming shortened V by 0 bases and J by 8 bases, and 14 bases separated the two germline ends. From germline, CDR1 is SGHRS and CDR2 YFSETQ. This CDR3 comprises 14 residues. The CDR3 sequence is CASSLGYFPVEAFF. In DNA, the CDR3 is TGCGCCAGCAGCTTGGGATACTTTCCCGTGGAAGCTTTCTTT.

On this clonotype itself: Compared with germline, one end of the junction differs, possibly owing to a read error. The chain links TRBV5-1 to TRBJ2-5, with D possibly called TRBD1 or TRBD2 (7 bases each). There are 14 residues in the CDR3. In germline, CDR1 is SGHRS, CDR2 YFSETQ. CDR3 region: CAGRGRGPQETQYF. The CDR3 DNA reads TGTGCCGGCAGGGGGAGGGGGCCCCAAGAGACCCAGTACTTC.

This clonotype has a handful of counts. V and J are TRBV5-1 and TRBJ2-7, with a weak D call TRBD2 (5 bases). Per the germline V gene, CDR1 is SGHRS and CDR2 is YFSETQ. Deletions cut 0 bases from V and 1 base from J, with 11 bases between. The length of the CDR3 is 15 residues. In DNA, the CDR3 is TGCGCCAGCAGCTTGGTTTACGGAGGATCCTACGAGCAGTACTTC. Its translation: CASSLVYGGSYEQYF.

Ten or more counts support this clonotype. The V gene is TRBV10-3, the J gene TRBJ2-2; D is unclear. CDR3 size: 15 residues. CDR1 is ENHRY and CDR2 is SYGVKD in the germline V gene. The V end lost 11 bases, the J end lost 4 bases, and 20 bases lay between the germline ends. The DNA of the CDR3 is TGTGCCTCGTCCGAACAGCAGCGCGCCACCGGGGAGCTGTTTTTT. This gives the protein CASSEQQRATGELFF.

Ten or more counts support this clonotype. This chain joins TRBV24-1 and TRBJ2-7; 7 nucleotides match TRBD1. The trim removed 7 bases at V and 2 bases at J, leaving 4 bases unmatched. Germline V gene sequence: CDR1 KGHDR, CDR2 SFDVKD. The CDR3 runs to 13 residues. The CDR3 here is CATSRQGTYEQYF. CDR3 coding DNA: TGTGCCACCAGCCGACAGGGAACCTACGAGCAGTACTTC.

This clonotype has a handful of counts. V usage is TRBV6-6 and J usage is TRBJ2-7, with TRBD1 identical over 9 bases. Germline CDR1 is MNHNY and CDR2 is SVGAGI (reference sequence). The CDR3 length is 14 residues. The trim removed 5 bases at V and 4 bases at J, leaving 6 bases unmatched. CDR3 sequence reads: CASSLGTGKYEQYF. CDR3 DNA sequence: TGTGCCAGCAGTCTCGGGACAGGGAAATACGAGCAGTACTTC.

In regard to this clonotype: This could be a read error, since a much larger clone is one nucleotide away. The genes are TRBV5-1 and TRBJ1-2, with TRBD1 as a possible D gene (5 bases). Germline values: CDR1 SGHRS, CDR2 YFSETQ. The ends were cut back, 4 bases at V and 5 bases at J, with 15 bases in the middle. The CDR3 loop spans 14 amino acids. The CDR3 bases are TGCGCCAGCAGCACCGGGACCTCCCTTTATGGCTACACCTTC. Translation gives CASSTGTSLYGYTF. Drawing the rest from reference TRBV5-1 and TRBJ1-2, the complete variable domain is KAGVTQTPRYLIKTRGQQVTLSCSPISGHRSVSWYQQTPGQGLQFLFEYFSETQRNKGNFPGRFSGRQFSNSRSEMNVSTLELGDSALYLCASSTGTSLYGYTFGSGTRLTVV.

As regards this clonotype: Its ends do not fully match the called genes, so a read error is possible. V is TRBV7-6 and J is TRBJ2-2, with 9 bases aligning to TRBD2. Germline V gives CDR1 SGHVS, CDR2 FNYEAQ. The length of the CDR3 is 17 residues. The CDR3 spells CASGLALGTSNTGELFF. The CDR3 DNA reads TGTGCCAGCGGCTTAGCACTGGGGACTAGCAACACCGGGGAGCTGTTTTTT.

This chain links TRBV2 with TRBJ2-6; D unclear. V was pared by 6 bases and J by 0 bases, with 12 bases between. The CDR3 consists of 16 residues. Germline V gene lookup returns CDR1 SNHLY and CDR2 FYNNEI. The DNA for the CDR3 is TGTGCCAGCAGGGTTACAGAAAGCTCTGGGGCCAACGTCCTGACTTTC. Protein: CASRVTESSGANVLTF.

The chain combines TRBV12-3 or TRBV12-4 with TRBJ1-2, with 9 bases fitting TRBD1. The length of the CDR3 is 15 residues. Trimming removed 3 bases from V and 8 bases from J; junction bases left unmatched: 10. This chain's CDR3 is CASSLETGGIRGYTF. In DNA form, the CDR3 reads TGTGCCAGCAGTTTGGAGACAGGGGGGATTCGGGGCTACACCTTC.

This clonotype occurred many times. CDR3 in DNA: TGTGCCAGCAGCTTACCCGACTATAAAGAGACCCAGTACTTC. Protein product: CASSLPDYKETQYF. V and J are TRBV7-6 and TRBJ2-5; tentatively, D is TRBD2 (5 bases). Trimming removed 2 bases at V and 3 bases at J, with 10 bases between. The CDR3 covers 14 residues. Germline CDR1 and CDR2: SGHVS and FNYEAQ. The full variable domain, its missing parts supplied by reference TRBV7-6 and TRBJ2-5, is GAGVSQSPRYKVTKRGQDVALRCDPISGHVSLYWYRQALGQGPEFLTYFNYEAQQDKSGLPNDRFSAERPEGSISTLTIQRTEQRDSAMYRCASSLPDYKETQYFGPGTRLLVL.

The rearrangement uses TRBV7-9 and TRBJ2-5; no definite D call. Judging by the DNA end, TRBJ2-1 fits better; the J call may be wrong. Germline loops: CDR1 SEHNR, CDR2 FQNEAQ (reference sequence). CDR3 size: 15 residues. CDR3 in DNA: TGTGCCAGCAGCTTGCTCGACGATAGGTGGGATGAGCAGTTCTTC. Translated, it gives CASSLLDDRWDEQFF.

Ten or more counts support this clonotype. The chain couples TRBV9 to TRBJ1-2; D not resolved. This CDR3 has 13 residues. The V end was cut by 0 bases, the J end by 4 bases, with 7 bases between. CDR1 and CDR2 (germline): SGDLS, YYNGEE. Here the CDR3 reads CASSVAGRYGYTF. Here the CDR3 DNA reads TGTGCCAGCAGCGTAGCAGGTCGCTATGGCTACACCTTC.

The CDR3 DNA reads as TGTGCCAGCAACCCCCACACATCAAGGGCGGGGACTGGAAACACCATATATTTT. Translation gives CASNPHTSRAGTGNTIYF. V usage is TRBV6-5 and J usage is TRBJ1-3; D remains ambiguous. The CDR3 is 18 amino acids. Germline V CDR1 and CDR2: MNHEY, SVGAGI. V was clipped by 7 bases and J by 2 bases, with 24 bases between them.

CDR3 residues: CASSWTGAVEAFF. CDR3 nucleotide sequence: TGTGCCAGCAGCTGGACAGGGGCAGTTGAAGCTTTCTTT. The chain has TRBV7-9 and TRBJ1-1, with 9 bases matching TRBD1. The CDR3 totals 13 residues. Germline V gene sequence: CDR1 SEHNR, CDR2 FQNEAQ (reference sequence). V shed 4 bases, J shed 7 bases, and the junction held 4 bases outside the gene matches.